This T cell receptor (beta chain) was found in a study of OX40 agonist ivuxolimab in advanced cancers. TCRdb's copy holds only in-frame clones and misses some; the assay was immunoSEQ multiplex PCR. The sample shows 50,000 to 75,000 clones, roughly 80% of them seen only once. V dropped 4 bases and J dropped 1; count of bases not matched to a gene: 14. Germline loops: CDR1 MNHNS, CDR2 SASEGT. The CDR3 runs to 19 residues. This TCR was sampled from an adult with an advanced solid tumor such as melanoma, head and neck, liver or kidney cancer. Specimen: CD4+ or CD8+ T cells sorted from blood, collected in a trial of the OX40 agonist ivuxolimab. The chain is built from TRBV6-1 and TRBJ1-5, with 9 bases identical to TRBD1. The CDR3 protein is CASSVLTGGLRLSNQPQHF. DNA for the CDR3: TGTGCCAGCAGTGTTTTGACAGGGGGTTTGAGGCTGAGCAATCAGCCCCAGCATTTT.